These 11 T cell receptor beta chains came from one sample sequenced in a study of PD-L1 blockade in urothelial cancer. The protocol was immunoSEQ multiplex PCR, while the TCRdb copy is restricted to in-frame clones and leaves out a portion. This table holds 49,000 or so clones, 79% found once. Stated time point: pretreatment peripheral blood. Sequencing used PBMCs, obtained around atezolizumab (anti-PD-L1) treatment. Receptor source: a man between 70 and 80 years old with urothelial cancer.

The chain recombines TRBV25-1 with TRBJ1-2; D uncertain. The CDR3 totals 14 residues. CDR1 and CDR2 from the germline V gene are MGHDK and SYGVNS. Trimming removed 6 bases at V and 3 bases at J, with 14 bases between. This chain's CDR3 is CASRPDRGDYGYTF. The CDR3 DNA reads as TGTGCCAGCAGGCCGGATCGGGGTGACTATGGCTACACCTTC.

The rearrangement joins TRBV6-6 to TRBJ2-2; 7 bases match TRBD2. The CDR3 extends over 13 amino acids. Unmatched junction bases numbered 1, after V lost 2 bases and J lost 7 bases. From germline, CDR1 is MNHNY and CDR2 SVGAGI (reference sequence). The CDR3 region has the DNA TGTGCCAGCAGTTACGGCGGGAGCGGGGAGCTGTTTTTT. The encoded protein is CASSYGGSGELFF.

There are a few counts of this clone. V gene TRBV19 combines with J gene TRBJ2-1; 8 positions match TRBD2. CDR1 is LNHDA, CDR2 SQIVND, per germline (reference sequence). The CDR3 length is 15 residues. The trim removed 6 bases at V and 2 bases at J, leaving 6 bases unmatched. CDR3 sequence: CASRTSVTTYNEQFF. CDR3 coding DNA: TGTGCCAGTAGGACTAGCGTAACTACCTACAATGAGCAGTTCTTC.

V gene TRBV6-4 combines with J gene TRBJ1-2; 7 bases are a match to TRBD1. V dropped 8 bases and J dropped 7; count of bases not matched to a gene: 4. The CDR3 sequence is 11 residues long. Germline V gives CDR1 MRHNA, CDR2 SNTAGT. The CDR3 reads CASGTDAGYTF. CDR3 coding DNA: TGTGCCAGCGGGACAGACGCTGGCTACACCTTC.

This clone came up a few times. The rearrangement links TRBV15 to TRBJ1-4; D gene ambiguous. Germline CDR1 reads LNHNV; CDR2 reads YYDKDF (reference sequence). V was trimmed by 0 bases and J by 4 bases, leaving 9 bases between them. The CDR3 is 15 residues long. CDR3 in DNA: TGTGCCACCAGCAGAGATCCTGGCCGTAATGAAAAACTGTTTTTT. It encodes CATSRDPGRNEKLFF.

This clone showed up just a few times. This rearrangement joins TRBV29-1 to TRBJ2-3; possible D gene TRBD2, 6 bases. The germline V gene has CDR1 SQVTM and CDR2 ANQGSEA. There are 13 residues in the CDR3. The germline V and J ends were trimmed by 3 bases and 6 bases, with 13 bases remaining between them. DNA of the CDR3: TGCAGCGTTGAGGCGGGAATGGGGGATACGCAGTATTTT. Encoded protein: CSVEAGMGDTQYF.

J is TRBJ2-3 and V is TRBV4-2; 8 positions match TRBD2. The germline V gene encodes CDR1 LGHNA and CDR2 YNFKEQ. J lost 7 bases, V lost 4 bases, and 13 bases had no gene match. The CDR3 has 16 amino acids. CDR3 sequence reads: CASSPFSGEGPNTQYF. In nucleotides, the CDR3 is TGTGCCAGCAGCCCGTTTAGCGGGGAGGGCCCAAATACGCAGTATTTT.

In DNA, the CDR3 is TGCAGCGTTGAAGAGGGCAACAATGAGCAGTTCTTC. Residues: CSVEEGNNEQFF. This rearrangement joins TRBV29-1 to TRBJ2-1; D uncertain. CDR1 SQVTM and CDR2 ANQGSEA come from the germline V gene. The V end lost 0 bases, the J end lost 5 bases, and 5 bases lay between the germline ends. The CDR3 contains 12 residues.

V usage is TRBV30 and J usage is TRBJ2-5, with D uncertain. Germline loops: CDR1 GTSNPN, CDR2 SVGIG (reference sequence). The length of the CDR3 is 15 residues. Trimming removed 2 bases from V and 0 bases from J, with 13 bases in between. The CDR3 sequence: CAWSRLRMNQETQYF. The DNA of the CDR3 is TGTGCCTGGAGTCGGCTGCGGATGAACCAAGAGACCCAGTACTTC.

The CDR3: CASSEYGGHNSYEQYF. As DNA, the CDR3 is TGTGCCAGCAGTGAATATGGGGGACACAACTCCTACGAGCAGTACTTC. V gene TRBV25-1 combines with J gene TRBJ2-7, with a tentative D call TRBD1 (6 bases). CDR3 length equals 16 residues. V lost 0 bases and J 0 bases, leaving 12 bases between the germline ends. In germline, CDR1 is MGHDK, CDR2 SYGVNS.

This clone was detected only once. The rearrangement uses TRBV7-8 and TRBJ1-5; TRBD1 agrees at 9 bases. The CDR3 is made up of 16 amino acids. V lost 5 bases and J lost 7; bases outside the gene matches: 12. Germline V gene sequence: CDR1 SGHVS, CDR2 FQNEAQ. CDR3 in amino acids: CASSALQGASGQPQHF. CDR3 coding DNA: TGTGCCAGCAGCGCACTACAGGGGGCGAGTGGACAGCCCCAGCATTTT.